What follows are 4 T cell receptor beta chains derived from one specimen sequenced in a study of blood T cell repertoires in COVID-19. Clones were sequenced by immunoSEQ multiplex PCR, and TCRdb holds only the in-frame ones, with some missing. The profile shows a few hundred thousand clones, around 80% of them singletons. The material sequenced was peripheral blood. The receptors stem from a woman older than 75 with active or convalescent COVID-19.

V is TRBV30 and J is TRBJ2-5, with D maybe TRBD1 (5 bases). V was clipped by 0 bases and J by 1 base, with 6 bases between them. The CDR3 has 13 amino acids. Germline loops: CDR1 GTSNPN, CDR2 SVGIG (reference sequence). CDR3 sequence reads: CAWSVGLQETQYF. The CDR3 region has the DNA TGTGCCTGGAGTGTGGGGCTCCAAGAGACCCAGTACTTC.

CDR3 in amino acids: CASSPSDTQYF. The CDR3 nucleotides read TGTGCCAGCAGCCCCAGTGATACGCAGTATTTT. The V call is TRBV2, the J call TRBJ2-3, with D hard to call. V dropped 6 bases and J dropped 6 bases, with 7 bases sitting between them. Germline lookup yields CDR1 SNHLY and CDR2 FYNNEI. This CDR3 is built from 11 residues.

J is TRBJ2-3 and V is TRBV15; D unresolved. The CDR3 has 15 residues. In germline, CDR1 is LNHNV, CDR2 YYDKDF (reference sequence). V lost 3 bases and J 1 base, leaving 11 bases between the germline ends. The CDR3 DNA reads as TGTGCCACCAGCAGGTACTTAGTACGCACAGATACGCAGTATTTT. Its translation: CATSRYLVRTDTQYF. The full variable domain, completed using reference TRBV15 and TRBJ2-3, is DAMVIQNPRYQVTQFGKPVTLSCSQTLNHNVMYWYQQKSSQAPKLLFHYYDKDFNNEADTPDNFQSRRPNTSFCFLDIRSPGLGDTAMYLCATSRYLVRTDTQYFGPGTRLTVL.

The chain employs TRBV5-1 and TRBJ2-7; 11 bases line up with TRBD1. The CDR3 is made up of 14 amino acids. Germline V gene lookup returns CDR1 SGHRS and CDR2 YFSETQ. Trimming took 4 bases from V and 6 from J; bases not matched to a gene: 6. The CDR3, as DNA: TGCGCCAGCAGCAACGGACAGGGGGCTGGCGAGCAGTACTTC. This translates into CASSNGQGAGEQYF.